This T cell receptor (beta chain) is drawn from a study of blood T cell repertoires in COVID-19. The CDR3 loop spans 12 amino acids. CDR1 is LNHDA, CDR2 SQIVND, per germline (reference sequence). Sequenced by immunoSEQ multiplex PCR; TCRdb stores in-frame clones only, minus some. The table has about 290,000 clones, roughly 90% seen once. The sequenced material came from peripheral blood. The chain joins TRBV19 to TRBJ1-5, with 7 bases aligning to TRBD1. The TCR was taken from a woman aged 25 to 39 with COVID-19, enrolled during active disease. CDR3 nucleotides: TGTGGTCAGGGGGTAAGCAATCAGCCCCAGCATTTT. Its protein product is CGQGVSNQPQHF. The full variable domain, its missing parts supplied by reference TRBV19 and TRBJ1-5, is DGGITQSPKYLFRKEGQNVTLSCEQNLNHDAMYWYRQDPGQGLRLIYYSQIVNDFQKGDIAEGYSVSREKKESFPLTVTSAQKNPTAFYLCGQGVSNQPQHFGDGTRLSIL.